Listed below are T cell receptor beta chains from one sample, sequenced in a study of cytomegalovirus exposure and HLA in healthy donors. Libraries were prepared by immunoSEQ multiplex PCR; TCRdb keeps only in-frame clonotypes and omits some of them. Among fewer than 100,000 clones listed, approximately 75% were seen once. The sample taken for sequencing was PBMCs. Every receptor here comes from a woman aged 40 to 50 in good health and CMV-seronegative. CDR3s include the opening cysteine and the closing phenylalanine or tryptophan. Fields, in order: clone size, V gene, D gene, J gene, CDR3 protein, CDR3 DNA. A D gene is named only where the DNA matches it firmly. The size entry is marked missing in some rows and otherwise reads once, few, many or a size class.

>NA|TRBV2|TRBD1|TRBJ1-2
CASSWMTGLNYGYTF
TGTGCCAGCAGTTGGATGACAGGGTTAAACTATGGCTACACCTTC
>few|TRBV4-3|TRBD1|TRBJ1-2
CASSARQGVDYGYTF
TGCGCCAGCAGCGCCAGACAGGGGGTGGACTATGGCTACACCTTC
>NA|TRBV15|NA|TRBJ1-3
CATSRDNGSGNTIYF
TGTGCCACCAGCAGAGATAACGGCTCTGGAAACACCATATATTTT
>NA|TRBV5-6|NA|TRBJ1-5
CASSLAGNQPQHF
TGTGCCAGCAGCCTTGCCGGGAATCAGCCCCAGCATTTT
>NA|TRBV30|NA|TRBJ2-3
CAWSPSGDTQYF
TGTGCCTGGTCTCCAAGCGGGGATACGCAGTATTTT
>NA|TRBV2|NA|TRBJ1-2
CASSEGDTYGYTF
TGTGCCAGCAGTGAGGGGGACACCTATGGCTACACCTTC
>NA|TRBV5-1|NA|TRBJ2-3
CASSLRTGDTQYF
TGCGCCAGCAGCTTGCGAACGGGAGATACGCAGTATTTT
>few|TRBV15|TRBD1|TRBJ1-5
CATSIGQGAIQPQHF
TGTGCCACCAGCATCGGACAGGGGGCTATTCAGCCCCAGCATTTT
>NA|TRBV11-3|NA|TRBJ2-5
CASSLTPKPRETQYF
TGTGCCAGCAGCTTAACGCCTAAGCCTAGGGAGACCCAGTACTTC
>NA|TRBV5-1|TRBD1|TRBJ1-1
CASSLANRQGNTEAFF
TGCGCCAGCAGCTTGGCCAACCGACAGGGGAACACTGAAGCTTTCTTT
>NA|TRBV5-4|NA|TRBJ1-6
CASSLRTGNNSPLHF
TGTGCCAGCAGCTTGCGGACTGGAAATAATTCACCCCTCCACTTT
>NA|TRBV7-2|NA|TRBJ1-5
CASSEIYQPQHF
TGTGCCAGCAGCGAGATATATCAGCCCCAGCATTTT
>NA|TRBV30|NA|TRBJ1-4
CAWSVSLGLGGNEKLFF
TGTGCCTGGAGTGTCTCTCTGGGATTGGGGGGTAATGAAAAACTGTTTTTT
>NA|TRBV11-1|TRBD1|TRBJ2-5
CASSPDTTGWRTQYF
TGTGCCAGCAGCCCGGACACGACAGGGTGGCGGACCCAGTACTTC
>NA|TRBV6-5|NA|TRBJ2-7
CASSSPVLYEQYF
TGTGCCAGCAGTTCCCCGGTTCTCTACGAGCAGTACTTC
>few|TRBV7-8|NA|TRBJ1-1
CASNPWSPKGNTEAFF
TGTGCCAGCAACCCCTGGAGCCCAAAAGGGAACACTGAAGCTTTCTTT
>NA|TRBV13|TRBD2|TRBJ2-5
CASSPWRGETQYF
TGTGCCAGCAGCCCGTGGCGGGGGGAGACCCAGTACTTC
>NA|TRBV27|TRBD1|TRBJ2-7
CASSEIGTGAYEQYF
TGTGCCAGCAGCGAGATAGGGACAGGGGCCTACGAGCAGTACTTC
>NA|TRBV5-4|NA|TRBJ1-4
CASSSSGLATNEKLFF
TGTGCCAGCAGCTCGTCAGGGTTGGCAACTAATGAAAAACTGTTTTTT
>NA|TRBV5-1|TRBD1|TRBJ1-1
CASSLAAGGFTEAFF
TGCGCCAGCAGCTTGGCCGCAGGGGGATTCACTGAAGCTTTCTTT
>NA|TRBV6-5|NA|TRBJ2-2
CASRTTDRTGELFF
TGTGCCAGCAGAACTACCGACAGGACCGGGGAGCTGTTTTTT
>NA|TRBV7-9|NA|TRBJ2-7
CASSSHLDEQYF
TGTGCCAGCAGCTCTCACTTGGACGAGCAGTACTTC
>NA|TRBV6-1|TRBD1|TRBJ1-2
CASSATGGYGYTF
TGTGCCAGCAGCGCAACAGGGGGCTATGGCTACACCTTC
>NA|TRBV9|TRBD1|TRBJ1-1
CASSGTGSMRTEAFF
TGTGCCAGCAGCGGGACAGGGAGTATGAGAACTGAAGCTTTCTTT
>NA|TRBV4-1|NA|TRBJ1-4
CASRTGGLTNEKLFF
TGCGCCAGCAGGACGGGGGGGCTCACTAATGAAAAACTGTTTTTT
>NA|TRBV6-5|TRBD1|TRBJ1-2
CASSSGQESYTF
TGTGCCAGCAGTTCCGGACAGGAGAGCTACACCTTC
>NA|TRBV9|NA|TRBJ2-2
CASSAGDSRLTGELFF
TGTGCCAGCAGCGCGGGGGACTCCCGTCTTACCGGGGAGCTGTTTTTT
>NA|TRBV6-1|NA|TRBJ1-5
CASSVSGFNQPQHF
TGTGCCAGCAGTGTTTCGGGGTTCAATCAGCCCCAGCATTTT
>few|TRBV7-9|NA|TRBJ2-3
CASSLVAEDTQYF
TGTGCCAGCAGCTTAGTGGCTGAAGATACGCAGTATTTT
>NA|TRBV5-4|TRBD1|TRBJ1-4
CASSLRDRGREKLFF
TGTGCCAGCAGCTTGAGGGACAGGGGACGGGAAAAACTGTTTTTT
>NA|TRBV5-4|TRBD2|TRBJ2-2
CASSPTSGGPNTGELFF
TGTGCCAGCAGTCCGACTAGCGGGGGACCGAACACCGGGGAGCTGTTTTTT
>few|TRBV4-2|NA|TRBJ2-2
CASTRYGELFF
TGTGCCAGCACTAGATACGGGGAGCTGTTTTTT
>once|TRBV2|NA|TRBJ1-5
CASHSDSSINQPQHF
TGTGCCAGCCACTCGGACAGTTCTATCAATCAGCCCCAGCATTTT
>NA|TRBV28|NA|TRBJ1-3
CASSLTPGASGNTIYF
TGTGCCAGCAGTTTAACCCCAGGGGCCTCTGGAAACACCATATATTTT
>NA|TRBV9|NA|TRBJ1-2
CASSKTMGGERDGYTF
TGTGCCAGCAGCAAGACAATGGGGGGAGAACGAGATGGCTACACCTTC
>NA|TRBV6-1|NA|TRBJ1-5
CASSEEGRVTPQHF
TGTGCCAGCAGTGAAGAAGGCAGGGTCACGCCCCAGCATTTT
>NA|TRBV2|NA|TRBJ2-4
CASSGGSDTKNIQYF
TGTGCCAGCAGTGGTGGCAGCGATACCAAAAACATTCAGTACTTC
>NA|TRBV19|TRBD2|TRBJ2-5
CASSIVSGGFDETQYF
TGTGCCAGTAGTATAGTTAGCGGGGGGTTCGACGAGACCCAGTACTTC
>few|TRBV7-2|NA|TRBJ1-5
CATSQEGEVSNQPQHF
TGTGCCACCTCCCAAGAAGGAGAAGTTAGCAATCAGCCCCAGCATTTT
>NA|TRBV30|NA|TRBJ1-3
CALTGDPSGNTIYF
TGTGCCTTGACGGGGGACCCCTCTGGAAACACCATATATTTT
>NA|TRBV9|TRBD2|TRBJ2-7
CASSVVAPSGETYEQYF
TGTGCCAGCAGCGTAGTAGCCCCTAGCGGGGAGACCTACGAGCAGTACTTC
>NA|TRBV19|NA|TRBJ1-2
CASSISPNYGYTF
TGTGCCAGTAGTATCTCTCCTAACTATGGCTACACCTTC
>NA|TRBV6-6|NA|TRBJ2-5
CASSFAGTRQETQYF
TGTGCCAGCAGTTTCGCCGGGACTCGCCAAGAGACCCAGTACTTC
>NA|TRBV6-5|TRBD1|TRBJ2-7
CASSYSRDSTYEQYF
TGTGCCAGCAGTTACTCCCGGGACAGCACCTACGAGCAGTACTTC
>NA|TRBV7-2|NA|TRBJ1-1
CASSLMLRAGKGEAFF
TGTGCCAGCAGCTTAATGCTTCGAGCGGGGAAAGGGGAAGCTTTCTTT
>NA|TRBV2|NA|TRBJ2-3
CASSEASYLTDTQYF
TGTGCCAGCAGTGAAGCCAGTTACCTCACAGATACGCAGTATTTT
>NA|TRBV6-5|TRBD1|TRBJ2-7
CASRQPGQGGEQYF
TGTGCCAGCAGACAACCGGGACAGGGAGGGGAGCAGTACTTC
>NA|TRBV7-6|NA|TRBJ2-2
CASSPSRDFTGELFF
TGTGCCAGCAGCCCCAGCAGGGATTTCACCGGGGAGCTGTTTTTT
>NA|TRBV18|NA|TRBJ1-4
CASSPRGAGEKLFF
TGTGCCAGCTCACCCCGGGGGGCTGGTGAAAAACTGTTTTTT
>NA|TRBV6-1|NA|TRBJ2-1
CASSEGTLTYNEQFF
TGTGCCAGCAGTGAAGGGACACTCACCTACAATGAGCAGTTCTTC